The sequence of this TCR beta chain was determined in a study of cytomegalovirus exposure and HLA in healthy donors (dated by TCRdb to 2015 to 2018). With regard to the full study: An earlier analysis of approximately 640 of the donors reported 250 to 300 Gb of sequence data and 117 million unique TCR beta sequences from some 180 million T cells. Approximately 310 gigabases of sequencing data and 80 million or so unique TCR sequences were included in an early release covering roughly 600 HLA-typed donors. Among the approximately 420 genotyped donors, approximately 76% belonged to the genetic ancestry cluster associated with self-reported Caucasian donors. The study aimed to test whether signatures of past pathogen exposure could be identified by cataloging public T cell receptors. The T cell repertoires of 700 or so subjects were profiled by immunosequencing and related to cytomegalovirus serostatus. Besides the first cohort of approximately 670 subjects, a separate validation cohort made up of 120 different subjects was used. To predict cytomegalovirus infection status, the study brought together high-throughput TCR immunosequencing, statistical association of individual TCRs with disease status, and machine learning. A later analysis re-examined previously published TCR beta repertoires from just over 650 donors and added high-resolution HLA genotyping to investigate patterns of TCR occurrence. Rather than using new phenotypic data, the later analysis identified candidate immune exposures from TCR beta sequences and from how often those sequences occurred across donors. To decide whether each TCR beta V gene segment behaved as functional or pseudogenic, an earlier analysis of fewer than 750 of the donors relied on high-throughput TCR beta sequencing. Donor age, sex, ethnicity and CMV serostatus were collected together with the repertoire data. A later genetic analysis took genome-wide SNP genotypes for about 65% of the roughly 670 donors and used that subset as a discovery cohort. All discovery cohort repertoires had been generated on a single sequencing platform. Class I and class II HLA loci were covered by the typing at four-digit resolution. Typing coverage varied by locus: roughly 629-630 donors for A, B, C, DRB1 and DQB1; under 550 for DQA1; about 590 for DPA1; about 450 for DPB1. About five DR-DQ haplotypes were handled as single units for association and clustering because linkage in the cohort was strong. Among about 390 genotyped donors of the cohort, an average of 235,054 unique TCR beta nucleotide sequences were sequenced per donor, roughly 20% of them non-productive.

As for this clone: Which antigen it targets is not known. Base qualities were left out, and no much larger clone turns up one base away.

On the study overall, not on this receptor specifically: V-gene and J-gene trimming of TCR beta chains was associated with a missense DCLRE1C variant in a later genetic analysis, and the association was replicated in an independent cohort. The study gave a list of 150 to 200 TCR beta chains associated with cytomegalovirus. Several of the top co-occurrence clusters appeared to be linked to parvovirus B19, influenza, CMV and Epstein-Barr virus, according to a later analysis. The sequencing pipeline was judged likely to have produced a cluster of highly shared sequence variants as a technical artifact. A later analysis found that HLA-associated TCR beta chains were more clonally expanded and had lower generation probabilities than equally common non-associated chains. The cohort was sequenced for TCR beta chains only, and without alpha or paired-chain data the features that could be detected were limited. When HLA alleles, especially DR and DQ, strongly co-occurred, attributing TCR associations to individual alleles was difficult. A further reported finding was that TCR beta sequences accurately predicted the HLA-A and HLA-B alleles for most subjects in the first cohort. Cytomegalovirus status was reported to be diagnosed by the classifier with high specificity and sensitivity in both the original and validation cohorts. In an earlier analysis of some 540 of the donors, most TCR beta V segments appeared in productive rearrangements about 87% or about 30% of the time, broadly matching IMGT annotations. In a later analysis, most CMV-associated TCR beta chains were found to appear HLA-restricted, with HLA associations seemingly driven largely by CMV exposure. Some IMGT-functional V segments, including TRBV6-2 and TRBV6-3, could not be distinguished by the 87-base-pair reads and were therefore excluded. In a later genetic analysis, fewer N-insertions in productive TCRs were reported among donors in an Asian-associated ancestry cluster than the roughly 700-donor mean. According to a later analysis, TCR association rates differed among HLA loci, with DRB1 alleles showing the most associated TCRs and HLA-C alleles showing the fewest. In vitro tests confirmed that three of the cytomegalovirus-associated TCR beta chains recognize cytomegalovirus antigens. While some public TCRs were present in many individuals, most TCR sequences turned up only very rarely across donors. Because some donors lacked HLA typing at each locus, the association tests relied only on the typed subset. The authors suggested that the approach could potentially be extended to other disease states and immunological phenotypes. Correlated functional status among segregating V segments might reflect linkage disequilibrium, but an unknown experimental factor could not be ruled out. The presence/absence analyses assumed that sequencing depth was roughly uniform across donors, and that assumption may not be true. Specific HLA alleles were associated with 15,000 to 20,000 TCR beta sequences at a false discovery rate of 0.05 in a later analysis. Because counts were too low, seventeen rarely observed V segments, including chromosome 9 orphons, were left out of the earlier analysis of a few hundred of the donors. Immune exposure information for the cohort was limited to CMV serostatus.

Receptor amplification or capture employed the immunoSEQ multiplex PCR assay. The multiplex PCR relied on a mix of 60 forward primers for TCR Vbeta segments and 13 reverse primers for TCR Jbeta segments. The CDR3 region of rearranged TCR beta genes was amplified from genomic DNA by a multiplex PCR assay. On the Illumina HiSeq System, the amplified TCR beta libraries were sequenced as 87-base-pair reads. Per the original workflow: A later analysis counted tens of millions of unique TCR beta chains across the approximately 700 repertoires, and 9 million to 14 million of these chains were shared by at least two donors. A nearest-neighbor algorithm error-corrected the raw reads and collapsed the reads into unique sequences, merging closely related sequences to remove PCR and sequencing errors. To assign V, D and J gene segments, CDR3 sequences were aligned to IMGT reference sequences. For a sequence to be retained, at least a six-nucleotide match to both a V gene segment and a J gene segment was required. Rearrangements were called productive when the CDR3 lacked stop codons and stayed in frame with V and J; all others were non-productive. CDR3 was defined by IMGT convention, running from the second conserved V-encoded cysteine to the conserved J-encoded phenylalanine. In an earlier analysis of approximately 500 of the donors, sequences lacking an unambiguous match to a single V gene segment were excluded. In an earlier analysis of some 590 of the donors, a V segment was called functional when productive rearrangements were above 56.7%, and segregating when the standard deviation between donors exceeded 5%. To diagnose cytomegalovirus status from the catalog of TCR beta chain sequences, a statistical classification framework was built. In a later analysis, V and J genes were assigned by comparing TCR nucleotide sequences against IMGT/GENE-DB human TR gene sequences. The TCRdist pipeline was used in a later analysis to assign CDR3 sequences and most-parsimonious VDJ recombination scenarios. A later analysis defined each TCR beta chain by its CDR3 amino acid sequence plus V-gene family, and excluded reads lacking a unique V-gene family. A later analysis removed 600 or so highly shared, low-generation-probability nucleotide sequences to deal with suspected cross-contamination and a sequencing artifact. For each public chain, a later analysis derived a clonal expansion index from normalized ranks of inferred template counts within each repertoire. A later analysis computed generation probabilities with a VDJ recombination model fitted to out-of-frame rearrangements, and checked the results against IGoR. A later analysis scored TCR-TCR, TCR-HLA and TCR-CMV co-occurrence with hypergeometric tests, applying a repertoire-size bias correction to TCR pairs. In a later analysis, false discovery rates were estimated by permuting HLA or CMV assignments 20 times. In a later analysis, co-occurring TCRs were grouped using DBSCAN, and TCRdist sequence similarity was added for clustering within HLA-allele-positive subsets. For co-occurrence clustering, repertoires with fewer than 30,000 or more than 120,000 public chains were excluded, along with four to six repertoires with anomalous nucleotide sharing. This is the immuneACCESS table as TCRdb keeps it, with only in-frame sequences that have V and J called. A part of the clones is gone; compared with another copy, unresolved V genes explain less than half, and the rest is unexplained. V and J calls and clone size are as listed in that table; D and trimming were resolved from the DNA. Across this sample there are some 100,000 clones, with about 80% seen only once. The ten largest clones capture 2% to 2.5% of the sample.

CDR1 and CDR2 are drawn from the germline V gene: SGHRS, YFSETQ. Taken from cysteine to phenylalanine, the CDR3 has 14 residues. Only CDR3 DNA is held: 42 bases, read in frame from base 1. Between the V and J ends, shortened by 1 base and 6 bases respectively, the junction contains 10 bases. The cohort was made up of about 610 healthy bone marrow donors. At the time of sampling, all cohort members were nominally healthy, though unrecorded immune exposures were likely present. CMV serostatus was positive for about 300 and negative for 352 of the 666 cohort members, and was not recorded for this donor. Every donor gave a peripheral blood sample, and the peripheral blood mononuclear cells from that sample were used for TCR beta sequencing. Genomic DNA extraction from the blood cell samples was performed with the Qiagen DNeasy Blood Extraction Kit.

Sequencing was carried out using PBMCs. This sequence uses TRBV5-1 and TRBJ1-4, with TRBD1 as a weak D call on 5 bases. This TCR came from a human donor in good health. The CDR3 protein is CASSLTGGDEKLFF. The bases are TGCGCCAGCAGCTTGACAGGCGGAGATGAAAAACTGTTTTTT.